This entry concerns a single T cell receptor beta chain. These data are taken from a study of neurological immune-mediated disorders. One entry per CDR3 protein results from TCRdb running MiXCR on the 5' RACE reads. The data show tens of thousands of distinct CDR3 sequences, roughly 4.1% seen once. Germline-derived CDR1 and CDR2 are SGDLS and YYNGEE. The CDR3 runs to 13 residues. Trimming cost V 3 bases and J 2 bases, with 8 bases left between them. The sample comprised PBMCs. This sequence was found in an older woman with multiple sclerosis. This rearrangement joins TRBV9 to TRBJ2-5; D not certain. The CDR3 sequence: CASSGPSQETQYF. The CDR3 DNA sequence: TGTGCCAGCAGCGGACCCTCACAAGAGACCCAGTACTTC.